This T cell receptor (beta chain) was profiled in a study of human T cells and chemical hapten exposure. Overall study: Variation in per-sample TCR yields came mainly from small pooled library volume differences. Study observations and caveats: TCRs exceeding 1 in 1000 frequency stayed unchanged with DPC sensitization.

The V and J ends lost 1 base and 1 base respectively, with 12 bases between them. CDR1 LNHNV and CDR2 YYDKDF come from the germline V gene (reference sequence). The CDR3 consists of 16 residues. Total RNA was extracted from unfractionated whole blood. The study used a library that attached unique molecular identifiers to individual cDNA molecules. A single record per CDR3 protein comes from TCRdb applying MiXCR to the 5' RACE reads. The sample gives fewer than 150,000 distinct CDR3 sequences, approximately 19% of which show up once; around 2.8% is in the top ten. With regard to this clonotype: Its antigen is as yet unknown.

This clonotype was sampled from a human donor in good health. The rearrangement joins TRBV15 to TRBJ2-3, with unresolved D. The CDR3 nucleotides are TGTGCCACCAGCAGAGGAAAGGGAACGGGCACAGATACGCAGTATTTT. Translated: CATSRGKGTGTDTQYF.